The 24 T cell receptor beta chains listed next were all sequenced from one sample in a study of T cell responses to AZD1222 COVID-19 vaccine. Clones were read by immunoSEQ multiplex PCR, and TCRdb kept only the in-frame ones, dropping some. The table lists over 50,000 clones, 89% of them singletons. Here the sequenced sample was peripheral blood, taken 28 days after the second AZD1222 dose. The receptors derive from an adult who received the AZD1222 COVID-19 vaccine.

The chain links TRBV6-1 to TRBJ1-4; 9 bases align to TRBD1. After removal of 3 bases from V and 4 bases from J, the junction contained 9 bases not matched to a gene. This CDR3 has 17 amino acids. Germline V lookup: CDR1 MNHNS, CDR2 SASEGT. The CDR3 DNA reads TGTGCCAGCAGTGAGGCCTCCGGGACAGGGTTTAATGAAAAACTGTTTTTT. Translating gives CASSEASGTGFNEKLFF.

The chain recombines TRBV30 with TRBJ1-3; D not resolved. The CDR3 runs 14 residues. Trimming pared 2 bases from V and 0 bases from J, leaving 8 bases between. Germline V CDR1 and CDR2: GTSNPN, SVGIG (reference sequence). CDR3 nucleotide sequence: TGTGCCTGGAGTCTGGGGAGCTCTGGAAACACCATATATTTT. The encoded protein is CAWSLGSSGNTIYF.

This clone has only one observation. J is TRBJ2-5 and V is TRBV11-2; 9 nucleotides line up with TRBD2. The length of the CDR3 is 18 residues. CDR1 is SGHAT, CDR2 FQNNGV, per germline. Losses at the gene ends were 3 bases for V and 4 bases for J; bases not matched to a gene: 15. CDR3 protein: CASSFGGTSRNIGETQYF. The DNA of the CDR3 is TGTGCCAGCAGCTTCGGCGGGACTAGCAGAAACATAGGAGAGACCCAGTACTTC.

J is TRBJ2-2 and V is TRBV5-6; TRBD1 matches 10 bases. CDR1 and CDR2 from the germline V gene are SGHDT and YYEEEE. The junction had 4 bases not matched to a gene; V was cut back by 4 bases and J by 7 bases. The CDR3 extends over 14 amino acids. This CDR3 reads CASSLGTGVGELFF. The CDR3 DNA follows: TGTGCCAGCAGCCTGGGGACAGGGGTCGGGGAGCTGTTTTTT. Full variable domain (outside the CDR3, taken from reference TRBV5-6 and TRBJ2-2): DAGVTQSPTHLIKTRGQQVTLRCSPKSGHDTVSWYQQALGQGPQFIFQYYEEEERQRGNFPDRFSGHQFPNYSSELNVNALLLGDSALYLCASSLGTGVGELFFGEGSRLTVL.

This clone has only one observation. V and J are TRBV12-5 and TRBJ2-7; D possibly corresponds to TRBD2 (6 bases). Germline assignment: CDR1 LGHNT and CDR2 FRNRAP. The CDR3 has 15 amino acids. Trimming removed 6 bases from V and 0 bases from J, with 15 bases in between. The CDR3 loop reads CASGPGDVVSYEQYF. Written as DNA, the CDR3 is TGTGCTAGTGGCCCGGGAGACGTAGTCTCCTACGAGCAGTACTTC.

This clone was recorded once. The CDR3 loop is CASSLVGPDYEQYF. The CDR3 DNA follows: TGTGCCAGCAGCTTGGTGGGCCCCGACTACGAGCAGTACTTC. This chain connects TRBV5-4 to TRBJ2-7; D remains ambiguous. The CDR3 totals 14 residues. Germline values: CDR1 SGHNT, CDR2 YYREEE (reference sequence). Trimming stripped 0 bases from V and 3 bases from J, with 10 bases between.

This clone was counted once. CDR3 sequence (DNA): TGCGCCAGCAGCCCCAGGAGCTCTGGGGCCAACGTCCTGACTTTC. It yields the protein CASSPRSSGANVLTF. The chain recombines TRBV5-1 with TRBJ2-6; unclear D gene. The CDR3 loop spans 15 amino acids. Germline values: CDR1 SGHRS, CDR2 YFSETQ. V dropped 4 bases and J dropped 0 bases, with 8 bases sitting between them.

The CDR3 here is CASSLYSGGGQGFTEAFF. The CDR3 nucleotides read TGTGCCAGCAGTTTATATTCCGGGGGAGGACAGGGGTTCACTGAAGCTTTCTTT. The chain links TRBV27 to TRBJ1-1, with 9 bases fitting TRBD1. V trimming: 1 base; J trimming: 4 bases; junction bases outside the gene matches: 13. CDR1 is MNHEY, CDR2 SMNVEV, per germline (reference sequence). The CDR3 runs 18 residues.

The chain combines TRBV9 with TRBJ2-4; 8 nucleotides line up with TRBD2. This CDR3 spans 19 amino acids. From germline, CDR1 is SGDLS and CDR2 YYNGEE. With 4 bases clipped from V and 5 bases from J, the junction kept 20 bases outside the gene matches. In nucleotides, the CDR3 is TGTGCCAGCAGCCCTCGGGAGGGCGGACAACTAGCGGTCGAAAACATTCAGTACTTC. It specifies CASSPREGGQLAVENIQYF.

This rearrangement joins TRBV30 to TRBJ1-2; TRBD1 matches at 8 bases. Trimming at V came to 3 bases and at J to 4 bases, leaving 13 bases not matched to a gene. The CDR3 consists of 16 residues. Germline CDR1 and CDR2: GTSNPN and SVGIG (reference sequence). In nucleotides, the CDR3 is TGTGCCTGGAGCCCAACGACAGGGGCATCCTCCTATGGCTACACCTTC. The encoded protein is CAWSPTTGASSYGYTF.

This chain joins TRBV6-5 and TRBJ1-4; no reliable D call. This CDR3 contains 15 residues. Trimming removed 2 bases from V and 5 bases from J, with 12 bases in between. The germline V gene encodes CDR1 MNHEY and CDR2 SVGAGI. The CDR3: CASSYSTASNEKLFF. DNA of the CDR3: TGTGCCAGCAGTTACAGCACAGCATCAAATGAAAAACTGTTTTTT.

CDR3 residues: CASSYNRGDTEAFF. CDR3 sequence (DNA): TGTGCCAGCAGTTACAACAGGGGAGACACTGAAGCTTTCTTT. The J gene is TRBJ1-1, the V gene TRBV6-5; 7 positions match TRBD1. This CDR3 has 14 amino acids. Germline values: CDR1 MNHEY, CDR2 SVGAGI. The V segment lost 2 bases and the J segment 3 bases; nucleotides outside the gene matches: 3.

This rearrangement joins TRBV14 to TRBJ2-6; D is perhaps TRBD2 (6 bases). There are 16 residues in the CDR3. Germline V gene lookup returns CDR1 SGHDN and CDR2 FVKESK. The V end was cut by 4 bases, the J end by 0 bases, with 10 bases between. The CDR3 DNA sequence: TGTGCCAGCAGCCTGGGACTGATCTCTGGGGCCAACGTCCTGACTTTC. Protein product: CASSLGLISGANVLTF.

The rearrangement links TRBV10-1 to TRBJ1-2, with a tentative D call TRBD1 (5 bases). The CDR3 runs to 14 residues. Per the germline V gene, CDR1 is WNHNN and CDR2 is SYGVQD (reference sequence). V dropped 2 bases and J dropped 4 bases, with 11 bases sitting between them. This CDR3 reads CASSEPGKIYGYTF. CDR3 sequence (DNA): TGCGCCAGCAGTGAGCCAGGGAAGATCTATGGCTACACCTTC.

This chain uses TRBV7-9 with TRBJ2-7; 7 bases map to TRBD1. Per germline, CDR1 SEHNR and CDR2 FQNEAQ (reference sequence). V lost 3 bases and J lost 5; bases outside the gene matches: 10. This CDR3 comprises 15 residues. The CDR3 sequence is CASSFGTVIGHEQYF. As DNA, the CDR3 is TGTGCCAGCAGCTTCGGGACAGTCATAGGCCACGAGCAGTACTTC.

This chain uses TRBV24-1 with TRBJ2-1; the D gene is possibly TRBD1 (6 bases). Trimming took 3 bases from V and 8 from J, leaving 13 bases between them. The germline V gene has CDR1 KGHDR and CDR2 SFDVKD. The CDR3 extends over 14 amino acids. CDR3 sequence (DNA): TGTGCCACCAGTGATGCGGGCAGGGGCTATGAGCAGTTCTTC. Its protein product is CATSDAGRGYEQFF.

V usage is TRBV3-1 (or the pseudogene TRBV3-2) and J usage is TRBJ2-1; 12 bases agree with TRBD2. The germline V gene has CDR1 LGHDT and CDR2 YNNKEL (reference sequence). The CDR3 is 16 residues long. After removal of 1 base from V and 3 bases from J, the junction contained 1 base not matched to a gene. This chain's CDR3 is CASSQGLAGVYNEQFF. CDR3 nucleotide sequence: TGTGCCAGCAGCCAAGGACTAGCGGGAGTCTACAATGAGCAGTTCTTC.

This clone came up once. The chain links TRBV30 to TRBJ1-2; TRBD1 agrees at 8 bases. V dropped 8 bases and J dropped 12; count of bases not matched to a gene: 14. This CDR3 contains 12 residues. Germline CDR1 and CDR2: GTSNPN and SVGIG (reference sequence). The CDR3 reads CAEGNRGAGNTF. In nucleotides, the CDR3 is TGTGCCGAGGGGAACAGGGGGGCAGGAAACACCTTC.

CDR3 protein: CASSPEQGRGYEQYF. CDR3 DNA: TGTGCCAGCAGCCCAGAGCAGGGAAGGGGCTACGAGCAGTACTTC. The chain employs TRBV9 and TRBJ2-7; a possible D gene is TRBD1 (5 bases). Trimming left V 4 bases short and J 3 bases short, with 17 bases between. The CDR3 covers 15 residues. Germline lookup yields CDR1 SGDLS and CDR2 YYNGEE.

J is TRBJ1-4 and V is TRBV19; D remains ambiguous. From germline, CDR1 is LNHDA and CDR2 SQIVND (reference sequence). This CDR3 spans 15 amino acids. The V end lost 5 bases, the J end lost 8 bases, and 18 bases lay between the germline ends. This CDR3 is CASSPKQWSREKLFF. The CDR3 coding sequence is TGTGCCAGTAGTCCAAAACAGTGGTCTCGAGAAAAACTGTTTTTT. The full variable domain, rest sourced from reference TRBV19 and TRBJ1-4, is DGGITQSPKYLFRKEGQNVTLSCEQNLNHDAMYWYRQDPGQGLRLIYYSQIVNDFQKGDIAEGYSVSREKKESFPLTVTSAQKNPTAFYLCASSPKQWSREKLFFGSGTQLSVL.

The genes are TRBV15 and TRBJ2-7; D is undetermined. Germline assignment: CDR1 LNHNV and CDR2 YYDKDF (reference sequence). This CDR3 has 13 amino acids. The ends were cut back, 3 bases at V and 2 bases at J, with 8 bases in the middle. The CDR3 bases are TGTGCCACCAGCAGCGCTAAGACCTACGAGCAGTACTTC. Amino acid sequence: CATSSAKTYEQYF.

This chain uses TRBV7-2 with TRBJ1-2; D possibly corresponds to TRBD1 (6 bases). V dropped 4 bases and J dropped 4 bases, with 10 bases sitting between them. The CDR3 contains 13 residues. Germline CDR1 SGHTA, CDR2 FQGNSA. CDR3 DNA sequence: TGTGCCAGCAGCTCAGGGGTCGGCTATGGCTACACCTTC. Translation gives CASSSGVGYGYTF.

The V gene is TRBV5-4, the J gene TRBJ1-2; D gene unclear. The germline V gene encodes CDR1 SGHNT and CDR2 YYREEE (reference sequence). V lost 0 bases to trimming and J lost 3 bases, with 9 bases between them. The CDR3 runs to 14 residues. This CDR3 reads CASSLAYSDYGYTF. Written as DNA, the CDR3 is TGTGCCAGCAGCTTGGCCTACTCGGACTATGGCTACACCTTC.

The chain joins TRBV2 to TRBJ1-5; possible D gene TRBD1, 5 bases. The CDR3 is 14 residues long. V was shortened by 2 bases and J by 4 bases, with 9 bases between the two germline ends. Germline lookup yields CDR1 SNHLY and CDR2 FYNNEI. In DNA, the CDR3 is TGTGCCAGCAGTGAACAGGGTTTGAATCAGCCCCAGCATTTT. This translates into CASSEQGLNQPQHF.